Listed below are T cell receptor beta chains from one sample, sequenced in a study of tumor-infiltrating lymphocytes in primary liver carcinoma. TCRdb re-derived calls from the multiplex PCR reads in MiXCR, one entry per CDR3 protein. Of about 23,000 distinct CDR3 sequences detected, roughly three quarters appear once; the ten largest clones hold less than 40%. The material sequenced was liver tumor tissue from sampling region 5. These TCRs come from a young woman with primary liver carcinoma and hepatitis B virus infection. The CDR3 runs from the conserved cysteine through the conserved F or W. The D gene is left open where the match is weak. Rows give clone size only sometimes, using once, few, many, or a class for an expanded clone.

D gene: NA; V gene: TRBV11-2; J gene: TRBJ2-2; clone size: NA; CDR3 protein: CASSLDPQLNTGELFF; CDR3 DNA: TGTGCCAGCAGCCTCGATCCCCAATTGAACACCGGGGAGTTGTTTTTC
D gene: NA; V gene: TRBV28; J gene: TRBJ2-7; clone size: many; CDR3 protein: CASSLGRRSYEQYF; CDR3 DNA: TGTGCCAGCAGTCTAGGACGGCGTTCCTACGAGCAGTACTTC
D gene: NA; V gene: TRBV4-2; J gene: TRBJ1-2; clone size: medium-sized; CDR3 protein: CASSQDAGRGRGYTF; CDR3 DNA: TGTGCCAGCAGCCAAGATGCGGGGCGCGGGCGTGGCTACACCTTC
D gene: NA; V gene: TRBV7-8; J gene: TRBJ1-1; clone size: many; CDR3 protein: CASSWTHRSTEAFF; CDR3 DNA: TGTGCCAGCAGCTGGACACACAGGTCCACTGAAGCTTTCTTT
D gene: NA; V gene: TRBV4-3; J gene: TRBJ2-7; clone size: medium-sized; CDR3 protein: CASSHTALSNEQYF; CDR3 DNA: TGCGCCAGCAGCCACACTGCCCTTTCCAACGAGCAGTACTTC
D gene: TRBD1; V gene: TRBV11-2; J gene: TRBJ1-2; clone size: NA; CDR3 protein: CASSHRGRGDCGYNF; CDR3 DNA: TGTGCCAGCAGCCACAGGGGGCGCGGGGACTGTGGCTACAACTTC
D gene: NA; V gene: TRBV15; J gene: TRBJ1-3; clone size: NA; CDR3 protein: CATNQGRERRNTIYF; CDR3 DNA: TGTGCCACCAACCAAGGGAGGGAACGAAGAAACACCATATATTTT
D gene: NA; V gene: TRBV6-5; J gene: TRBJ1-1; clone size: many; CDR3 protein: CASSYPEGTEAFF; CDR3 DNA: TGTGCCAGTAGTTATCCGGAGGGCACTGAAGCTTTCTTT
D gene: NA; V gene: TRBV6-1; J gene: TRBJ1-2; clone size: NA; CDR3 protein: CATSERFQVLRSNYGCTF; CDR3 DNA: NA
D gene: NA; V gene: TRBV29-1; J gene: TRBJ2-5; clone size: NA; CDR3 protein: CSVETGRAVRETQCF; CDR3 DNA: TGCAGCGTTGAAACCGGAAGGGCAGTGAGGGAGACCCAATGCTTC
D gene: NA; V gene: TRBV11-3; J gene: TRBJ1-6; clone size: NA; CDR3 protein: CVSSFKWSYNSRLHF; CDR3 DNA: TGTGTCAGCAGCTTTAAGTGGAGTTATAATTCACGCCTCCACTTT
D gene: NA; V gene: TRBV2; J gene: TRBJ2-5; clone size: many; CDR3 protein: CASSVGQEGKTQYF; CDR3 DNA: TGTGCCAGCAGTGTAGGACAGGAGGGAAAGACCCAGTACTTC
D gene: NA; V gene: TRBV10-2; J gene: TRBJ2-5; clone size: NA; CDR3 protein: CPSSEARSETQYF; CDR3 DNA: TGCCCCAGTAGTGAGGCAAGGTCGGAGACCCAGTACTTC
D gene: NA; V gene: TRBV6-5; J gene: TRBJ2-3; clone size: NA; CDR3 protein: CTSSYSNREWVDTQYF; CDR3 DNA: TGTACCAGCAGTTACTCGAACCGGGAGTGGGTAGATACGCAGTATTTT
D gene: NA; V gene: TRBV11-1; J gene: TRBJ2-7; clone size: NA; CDR3 protein: CVNSLGHLRELYF; CDR3 DNA: TGTGTCAACAGCTTAGGACACCTCCGCGAGCTGTACTTC